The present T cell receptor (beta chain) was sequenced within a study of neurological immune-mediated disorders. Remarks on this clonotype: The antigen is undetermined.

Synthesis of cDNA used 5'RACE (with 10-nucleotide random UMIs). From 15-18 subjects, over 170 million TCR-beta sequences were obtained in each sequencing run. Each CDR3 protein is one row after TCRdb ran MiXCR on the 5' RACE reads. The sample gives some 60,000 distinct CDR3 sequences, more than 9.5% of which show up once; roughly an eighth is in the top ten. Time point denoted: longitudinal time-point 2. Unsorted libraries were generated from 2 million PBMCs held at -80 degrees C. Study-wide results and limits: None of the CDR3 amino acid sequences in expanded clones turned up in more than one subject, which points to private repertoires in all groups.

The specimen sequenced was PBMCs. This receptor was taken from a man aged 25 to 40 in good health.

The DNA for the CDR3 is TGTGCCATCAGCGCTGGGGGGACTACCTACAATGAGCAGTTCTTC. Translated, it gives CAISAGGTTYNEQFF. The rearrangement joins TRBV12-3 or TRBV12-4 to TRBJ2-1; 7 bases align to TRBD2. The CDR3 runs 15 residues. The V gene end was trimmed by 10 bases and the J gene end by 2 bases; junction bases not matched to a gene: 11.